This TCR beta chain appears in the sequencing data of a study of metastatic and nonmetastatic thyroid tumors. Study information: Comparative analysis of repertoires was undertaken across blood and tumor or nodule tissue obtained from malignant and benign thyroid patients. General study results and limits: Malignant thyroid tumors reportedly exceeded benign nodules significantly in TCR beta diversity, with the difference appearing in blood and tumor.

This CDR3 has 16 amino acids. Germline trimming cut 4 bases from V and 4 bases from J; bases unmatched to any gene: 12. Germline assignment: CDR1 MNHEY and CDR2 SMNVEV (reference sequence). Under the authors' procedure: The study took CDR3 differences across clinicopathological groups and made a distant-metastasis classifier for papillary thyroid cancer from them. With MiXCR, TCRdb called clones anew from the PCR reads. The V and J calls come from TCRdb's annotation, not from the publication. Of 35,000 to 50,000 clones detected, about 4% appear once; the ten largest clones hold over 9%. Every patient was untreated before thyroid surgery. This clone was seen at least ten times. What it recognizes is unknown.

The chain couples TRBV27 to TRBJ2-7, with 8 positions matching TRBD1. The sequenced sample was blood. The receptor's source is a female donor with papillary thyroid cancer or a benign thyroid nodule (not recorded which). Some clones in this sample may be carry-over from other donors' samples. The CDR3 bases are TGTGCCAGCAGTTCTAGTCGGGCAGGGGGCGGATACGAGCAGTACTTC. This encodes CASSSSRAGGGYEQYF.